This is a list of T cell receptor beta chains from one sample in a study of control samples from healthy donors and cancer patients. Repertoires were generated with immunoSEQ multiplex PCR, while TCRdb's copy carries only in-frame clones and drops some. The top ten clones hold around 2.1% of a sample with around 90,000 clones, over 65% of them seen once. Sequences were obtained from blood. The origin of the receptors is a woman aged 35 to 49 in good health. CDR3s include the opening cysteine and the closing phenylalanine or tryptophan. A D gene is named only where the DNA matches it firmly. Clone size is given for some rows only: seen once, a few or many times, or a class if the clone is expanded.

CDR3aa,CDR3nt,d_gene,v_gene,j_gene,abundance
CASSSQTGSRYQPQHF,TGTGCCAGCAGCTCACAGACAGGGTCCCGGTATCAGCCCCAGCATTTT,TRBD1,TRBV6-2/TRBV6-3,TRBJ1-5,.
CAWSARGRGLRDTQYF,TGTGCCTGGAGTGCCCGGGGCAGGGGGCTCAGAGATACGCAGTATTTT,TRBD1,TRBV30,TRBJ2-3,.
CASSLSPGFNEKLFF,TGTGCCAGCAGCTTATCCCCAGGCTTTAATGAAAAACTGTTTTTT,.,TRBV7-2,TRBJ1-4,.
CASSEAGGGYGYTF,TGTGCCAGCAGTGAAGCTGGAGGGGGCTATGGCTACACCTTC,.,TRBV6-1,TRBJ1-2,.
CASSRGRPPQYF,TGTGCCAGCAGCCGCGGACGGCCGCCGCAGTATTTT,.,TRBV3-1/TRBV3-2,TRBJ2-3,.
CASSSSGGWYEQYF,TGTGCCAGCAGTTCGTCAGGGGGCTGGTACGAGCAGTACTTC,TRBD1,TRBV27,TRBJ2-7,few
CASSQVLGGLSTGELFF,TGTGCCAGCAGCCAAGTCTTAGGAGGGTTGAGCACCGGGGAGCTGTTTTTT,.,TRBV14,TRBJ2-2,.
CASSKYSYGYTF,TGTGCCAGCAGCAAATACAGTTATGGCTACACCTTC,.,TRBV6-2/TRBV6-3,TRBJ1-2,.
CASSPRPPSTDTQYF,TGTGCCAGCAGTCCCAGGCCACCTAGCACAGATACGCAGTATTTT,.,TRBV7-2,TRBJ2-3,.
CASSPPGTGTEAFF,TGTGCCAGCTCACCACCCGGGACAGGCACTGAAGCTTTCTTT,TRBD1,TRBV18,TRBJ1-1,.
CASSLNPRQGSETQYF,TGTGCCAGCAGTTTAAACCCGAGACAGGGGAGCGAGACCCAGTACTTC,TRBD1,TRBV27,TRBJ2-5,.
CASRNGGQSHYTEAFF,TGCGCCAGCAGGAACGGTGGACAGTCCCACTACACTGAAGCTTTCTTT,.,TRBV5-1,TRBJ1-1,few
CAWSGKPGTGLGEQFF,TGTGCCTGGAGTGGGAAGCCCGGGACAGGGTTGGGTGAGCAGTTCTTC,TRBD1,TRBV30,TRBJ2-1,.
CSVLSGEQFF,TGCAGCGTGCTAAGTGGAGAGCAGTTCTTC,.,TRBV29-1,TRBJ2-1,.
CASRPDGGDTQYF,TGTGCCAGCAGACCTGACGGGGGAGATACGCAGTATTTT,.,TRBV6-2/TRBV6-3,TRBJ2-3,.
CASSPGAGYNEQFF,TGTGCCAGCAGCCCAGGGGCGGGCTACAATGAGCAGTTCTTC,.,TRBV14,TRBJ2-1,.